This is a list of T cell receptor beta chains from one sample in a study of cytomegalovirus exposure and HLA in healthy donors. Repertoires were generated with immunoSEQ multiplex PCR, while TCRdb's copy carries only in-frame clones and drops some. Of a few hundred thousand clones listed, about four fifths are singletons. Sequenced: PBMCs. The receptors were sampled from a young man in good health and CMV-seronegative. Each CDR3 is given with its conserved first and last residue. A D gene is named only where the DNA matches it firmly. A row's size may be missing; if present it is once, few, many or a size class.

j_gene | v_gene | abundance | d_gene | CDR3nt | CDR3aa
TRBJ1-1 | TRBV7-2 | NA | TRBD1 | TGTGCCAGCCGATTAGACAGGGACACTGAAGCTTTCTTT | CASRLDRDTEAFF
TRBJ2-5 | TRBV2 | NA | NA | TGTGCCAGCAGTAAGCAGGGTTTTGACCAAGAGACCCAGTACTTC | CASSKQGFDQETQYF
TRBJ1-4 | TRBV7-9 | NA | NA | TGTGCCAGCAGCTTAGGAGCAGACTCAAATGAAAAACTGTTTTTT | CASSLGADSNEKLFF
TRBJ2-7 | TRBV28 | NA | TRBD1 | TGTGCCAGCAGCCTCGACAGGGTCGACGAGCAGTACTTC | CASSLDRVDEQYF
TRBJ2-3 | TRBV6-1 | NA | TRBD2 | TGTGCCAGCAGTGAAGCGGGACTAGCGGGGGGCGGCACAGATACGCAGTATTTT | CASSEAGLAGGGTDTQYF
TRBJ2-5 | TRBV19 | once | NA | TGTGCCAGTAGTATTGGGCCACAAGAGACCCAGTACTTC | CASSIGPQETQYF
TRBJ1-3 | TRBV28 | NA | TRBD1 | TGTGCCAGCAGGGGACAGGGGGCTGGAAACACCATATATTTT | CASRGQGAGNTIYF
TRBJ2-7 | TRBV28 | NA | NA | TGTGCCAGCAATGACCAGGCGTCGTTTTCCTACGAGCAGTACTTC | CASNDQASFSYEQYF
TRBJ1-2 | TRBV6-5 | NA | NA | TGTGCCAGCAGACGGGGGTACGGCTACACCTTC | CASRRGYGYTF
TRBJ2-1 | TRBV27 | few | TRBD1 | TGTGCCAGCTGGGACAGGGTTCATGAGCAGTTCTTC | CASWDRVHEQFF
TRBJ1-2 | TRBV4-1 | NA | NA | TGCGCCAGCAGCAAGGGAGGCCAGTCCTATGGCTACACCTTC | CASSKGGQSYGYTF
TRBJ2-2 | TRBV19 | few | NA | TGTGCCAGTACTCGAGAAGGGGCCGGGGAGCTGTTTTTT | CASTREGAGELFF
TRBJ1-1 | TRBV5-6 | NA | NA | TGTGCCAGCAGCTTGGGACTCCCGGAGGGAGCTTTCTTT | CASSLGLPEGAFF
TRBJ1-1 | TRBV5-4 | NA | NA | TGTGCCAGCAGCACGGGGGGACAGAACACTGAAGCTTTCTTT | CASSTGGQNTEAFF
TRBJ2-1 | TRBV7-9 | NA | NA | TGTGCCAGCAGCCCTCGGGATTACAATGAGCAGTTCTTC | CASSPRDYNEQFF
TRBJ1-4 | TRBV18 | NA | NA | TGTGCCAGCTCACCGACAGGTGCCCATAATGAAAAACTGTTTTTT | CASSPTGAHNEKLFF
TRBJ1-1 | TRBV7-9 | NA | TRBD1 | TGTGCCAGCAGCTACCCCGGGACAGGGGGGACTGAAGCTTTCTTT | CASSYPGTGGTEAFF
TRBJ2-2 | TRBV28 | once | NA | TGTGCCAGCAGCTTGACACCGGGGGAGCTGTTTTTT | CASSLTPGELFF
TRBJ1-3 | TRBV2 | NA | TRBD1 | TGTGCCAGCAGTGGGGACAGTGGAAACACCATATATTTT | CASSGDSGNTIYF
TRBJ1-1 | TRBV18 | NA | TRBD1 | TGTGCCAGCTCACGGGGGGTACAGGGGAGCACTGAAGCTTTCTTT | CASSRGVQGSTEAFF
TRBJ1-3 | TRBV2 | NA | NA | TGTGCCAGCAGTGTAGGGGGACGCTCTGGAAACACCATATATTTT | CASSVGGRSGNTIYF
TRBJ2-1 | TRBV4-3 | NA | TRBD1 | TGCGCCAGCAGCCGTGAACCGGGACAGGGAGAGTTCTTC | CASSREPGQGEFF
TRBJ1-4 | TRBV5-4 | few | NA | TGTGCCAGCAGCTTGGAGGCAGGAACTAATGAAAAACTGTTTTTT | CASSLEAGTNEKLFF